This entry lists 9 T cell receptor beta chains sequenced from one sample in a study of blood T cell repertoires in COVID-19. Clones were read by immunoSEQ multiplex PCR, and TCRdb kept only the in-frame ones, dropping some. The repertoire consists of under 30,000 clones, with 70% to 90% occurring once and the leading ten covering about 10%. Material: peripheral blood. These receptors all stem from a human donor in a cohort sampled during active COVID-19.

The V gene is TRBV4-2, the J gene TRBJ2-3; TRBD2 matches at 11 bases. This CDR3 is 17 amino acids long. Germline lookup yields CDR1 LGHNA and CDR2 YNFKEQ. Losses at the gene ends were 4 bases for V and 2 bases for J; bases not matched to a gene: 8. CDR3 protein: CASSPEGTSGYTDTQYF. The CDR3 DNA is TGTGCCAGCAGCCCAGAGGGGACTAGCGGATACACAGATACGCAGTATTTT.

The chain links TRBV27 to TRBJ2-7; 13 bases fit TRBD2. The J segment lost 5 bases and the V segment lost 0 bases, leaving 1 base of the junction unmatched. Germline assignment: CDR1 MNHEY and CDR2 SMNVEV (reference sequence). The CDR3 sequence is 15 residues long. The CDR3 sequence: CASSLSGLAGHEQYF. In DNA, the CDR3 is TGTGCCAGCAGTTTATCGGGACTAGCGGGACACGAGCAGTACTTC.

The table lists this clone with a few counts. J is TRBJ1-2 and V is TRBV19; D perhaps matches TRBD1 (5 bases). Germline V gene lookup returns CDR1 LNHDA and CDR2 SQIVND (reference sequence). V lost 5 bases and J lost 4, with 11 bases in between. The CDR3 length is 13 residues. CDR3 nucleotide sequence: TGTGCCAGTAGTCCTCAGGGAGGCTATGGCTACACCTTC. Translating gives CASSPQGGYGYTF.

This chain uses TRBV10-1 with TRBJ2-1, with no clear D. The CDR3 runs 12 residues. Germline V gene sequence: CDR1 WNHNN, CDR2 SYGVQD (reference sequence). Deletions cut 5 bases from V and 4 bases from J, with 6 bases between. CDR3 sequence reads: CASSFPYNEQFF. The CDR3 DNA follows: TGCGCCAGCAGTTTTCCGTACAATGAGCAGTTCTTC.

This clone has just a few counts. The V call is TRBV6-1, the J call TRBJ2-1; D call uncertain. Deletions cut 2 bases from V and 10 bases from J, with 12 bases between. Germline V gene data show CDR1 as MNHNS and CDR2 as SASEGT. There are 13 residues in the CDR3. CDR3 sequence: CASSEFFGEEQFF. DNA of the CDR3: TGTGCCAGCAGTGAATTCTTCGGAGAAGAGCAGTTCTTC.

V is TRBV7-9 and J is TRBJ2-7, with D uncertain. This CDR3 is 13 amino acids long. The V end lost 4 bases, the J end lost 2 bases, and 9 bases lay between the germline ends. The V gene's germline CDR1 is SEHNR and CDR2 FQNEAQ (reference sequence). The CDR3 nucleotides are TGTGCCAGCAGCTCCGACTTACCCTACGAGCAGTACTTC. This gives the protein CASSSDLPYEQYF. Full variable domain (outside the CDR3, taken from reference TRBV7-9 and TRBJ2-7): DTGVSQNPRHKITKRGQNVTFRCDPISEHNRLYWYRQTLGQGPEFLTYFQNEAQLEKSRLLSDRFSAERPKGSFSTLEIQRTEQGDSAMYLCASSSDLPYEQYFGPGTRLTVT.

CDR3: CASSKRQGAYNEQFF. The CDR3 nucleotides read TGTGCCAGCAGTAAGAGACAGGGAGCATACAATGAGCAGTTCTTC. The V and J genes are TRBV2 and TRBJ2-1; 7 bases fit TRBD1. Germline V gene data show CDR1 as SNHLY and CDR2 as FYNNEI. This CDR3 is 15 amino acids long. Germline trimming cut 5 bases from V and 4 bases from J; bases unmatched to any gene: 8.

The chain has TRBV3-1 (or the pseudogene TRBV3-2) and TRBJ1-5; TRBD1 might be the D (6 bases). This CDR3 region has 14 residues. The V and J ends lost 5 bases and 4 bases respectively, with 12 bases between them. CDR1 and CDR2 (germline): LGHDT, YNNKEL (reference sequence). The CDR3 DNA reads as TGTGCCAGCAGCTTTACAGGGTCGAATCAGCCCCAGCATTTT. Its protein is CASSFTGSNQPQHF.

The chain employs TRBV2 and TRBJ1-6; the D gene is possibly TRBD1 (6 bases). Germline values: CDR1 SNHLY, CDR2 FYNNEI. The CDR3 is 12 residues long. With 6 bases removed from V and 9 bases from J, the gap between germline ends came to 9 bases. CDR3 loop: CASSGQPSPLHF. DNA of the CDR3: TGTGCCAGCAGCGGACAGCCTTCACCCCTCCACTTT. The variable domain in full, completed from reference TRBV2 and TRBJ1-6, reads EPEVTQTPSHQVTQMGQEVILRCVPISNHLYFYWYRQILGQKVEFLVSFYNNEISEKSEIFDDQFSVERPDGSNFTLKIRSTKLEDSAMYFCASSGQPSPLHFGNGTRLTVT.